The rows below give T cell receptor beta chains drawn from one sample of a study of neoadjuvant nivolumab and ipilimumab in lung cancer. Repertoires were generated with immunoSEQ multiplex PCR, while TCRdb's copy carries only in-frame clones and drops some. The table includes 25,000 to 35,000 clones, approximately 90% detected once. The sample was peripheral blood, taken after neoadjuvant nivolumab, alone or with ipilimumab, at or shortly before surgery. These receptors originate from an adult with non-small cell lung cancer. CDR3s include the opening cysteine and the closing phenylalanine or tryptophan. The D gene is left open where the match is weak. The size of a clone is reported for some rows only, either as once, few or many, or as a class for expanded clones.

>TRBJ1-2|.|.|TRBV5-5
CASSLQAGTNYGYTF
TGTGCCAGCAGCTTGCAGGCCGGAACTAACTATGGCTACACCTTC
>TRBJ1-6|TRBD1|.|TRBV5-1
CASSTGGTDYNSPLHF
TGCGCCAGCAGCACCGGTGGGACAGACTATAATTCACCCCTCCACTTT
>TRBJ2-7|TRBD1|few|TRBV5-1
CASSLEGTGSNEQYF
TGCGCCAGCAGCTTGGAAGGGACAGGGAGCAACGAGCAGTACTTC
>TRBJ1-1|TRBD1|.|TRBV18
CASSATGIFEAFF
TGTGCCAGCTCAGCGACAGGGATATTTGAAGCTTTCTTT
>TRBJ1-1|.|.|TRBV18
CASSPEGPKTEAFF
TGTGCCAGCTCACCAGAGGGCCCTAAAACTGAAGCTTTCTTT
>TRBJ2-6|.|.|TRBV9
CASSVGWGASGSGANVLTF
TGTGCCAGCAGCGTAGGATGGGGGGCCTCCGGCTCTGGGGCCAACGTCCTGACTTTC
>TRBJ1-1|TRBD1|.|TRBV11-2
CASSSTGGVTEAFF
TGTGCCAGCAGCTCGACAGGGGGTGTCACTGAAGCTTTCTTT
>TRBJ1-2|.|.|TRBV4-3
CASSQDRVPIIYGYTF
TGCGCCAGCAGCCAAGACAGGGTCCCAATAATCTATGGCTACACCTTC
>TRBJ1-2|.|.|TRBV9
CASSVDRGHYGYTF
TGTGCCAGCAGCGTAGATAGGGGACACTATGGCTACACCTTC
>TRBJ1-5|TRBD1|.|TRBV2
CASSSGQGAGNQPQHF
TGTGCCAGCAGTTCGGGACAGGGGGCCGGCAATCAGCCCCAGCATTTT
>TRBJ2-7|.|once|TRBV10-3
CAISERGPYEQYF
TGTGCCATCAGTGAGAGGGGACCCTACGAGCAGTACTTC
>TRBJ1-1|TRBD1|.|TRBV29-1
CSVRHRTGPTEAFF
TGCAGCGTTCGGCACCGGACAGGGCCCACTGAAGCTTTCTTT
>TRBJ2-2|TRBD1|few|TRBV11-3
CASSPGGTGELFF
TGTGCCAGCAGTCCAGGGGGCACCGGGGAGCTGTTTTTT
>TRBJ2-1|.|.|TRBV10-3
CAISGIGAPGSYNEQFF
TGTGCCATCAGTGGCATCGGGGCCCCGGGCTCCTACAATGAGCAGTTCTTC
>TRBJ1-2|TRBD1|.|TRBV4-2
CASSQPGQGHYGYTF
TGTGCCAGCAGCCAGCCGGGACAGGGACACTATGGCTACACCTTC
>TRBJ1-5|.|.|TRBV6-1
CASSGRVTYQPQHF
TGTGCCAGCAGTGGCAGGGTAACCTATCAGCCCCAGCATTTT
>TRBJ2-7|.|.|TRBV7-9
CASGAPYEQYF
TGTGCCAGCGGAGCCCCCTACGAGCAGTACTTC